Each of the 22 T cell receptor beta chains below was sequenced from the same sample in a study of blood T cells in healthy people across ages. Next came a second PCR, run for roughly 6 to 11 cycles, which used a sample-barcoded 5' primer along with a J-beta primer mix. MiXCR, applied by TCRdb to the 5' RACE reads, yields one record per CDR3 protein. The repertoire holds over 1,200,000 distinct CDR3 sequences, with 59% as singletons. Sequenced: blood. The receptors were gathered from a man younger than 30 in good health.

V gene TRBV9 combines with J gene TRBJ2-3, with TRBD2 as a possible D gene (7 bases). In germline, CDR1 is SGDLS, CDR2 YYNGEE. Trimming left V 7 bases short and J 3 bases short, with 12 bases between. There are 13 residues in the CDR3. The CDR3 DNA is TGTGCCAGCGGGGGGGCTTGGACAGATACGCAGTATTTT. This gives the protein CASGGAWTDTQYF.

This clonotype was counted only a few times. The chain recombines TRBV14 with TRBJ2-1; D could derive from TRBD1 or TRBD2 (6 bases each). Germline V gives CDR1 SGHDN, CDR2 FVKESK. The CDR3 runs to 15 residues. Trimming stripped 4 bases from V and 10 bases from J, with 20 bases between. The CDR3 nucleotides are TGTGCCAGCAGCCTCCAAACAGGGTTGGCGGGGGAGCAGTTCTTC. This gives the protein CASSLQTGLAGEQFF.

The chain uses TRBV4-1 and TRBJ2-7, with a weak D call TRBD2 (5 bases). Per the germline V gene, CDR1 is MGHRA and CDR2 is YSYEKL. V was shortened by 0 bases and J by 0 bases, with 9 bases between the two germline ends. This CDR3 is 15 amino acids long. CDR3 loop: CASSQDGGTSYEQYF. Here the CDR3 DNA reads TGCGCCAGCAGCCAAGATGGAGGCACCTCCTACGAGCAGTACTTC.

This clonotype has a handful of counts. V usage is TRBV5-1 and J usage is TRBJ2-2, with D possibly matching TRBD1 (5 bases). The CDR3 runs to 13 residues. V lost 4 bases and J 6 bases, leaving 10 bases between the germline ends. Germline assignment: CDR1 SGHRS and CDR2 YFSETQ. CDR3 region: CASSPLGAGELFF. In DNA form, the CDR3 reads TGCGCCAGCAGCCCGCTAGGGGCCGGGGAGCTGTTTTTT.

Notes on this clonotype: A much larger clone is a single base away; this may be a read error. The chain combines TRBV25-1 with TRBJ2-1; unclear D gene. This CDR3 contains 16 residues. Per germline, CDR1 MGHDK and CDR2 SYGVNS. The CDR3 DNA reads TGTGCCAGCAGTGGTTCGCCGCGAAGCTCCCACAATGAGCAGTTCTTC. Its protein is CASSGSPRSSHNEQFF.

This clonotype was seen a handful of times. The chain joins TRBV29-1 to TRBJ2-3; TRBD1 aligns across 9 bases. CDR3 size: 17 residues. Germline assignment: CDR1 SQVTM and CDR2 ANQGSEA. J gave up 3 bases and V 6 bases, and 16 bases lay outside the gene matches. The CDR3 DNA is TGCAGCGTCGACGAGTCCCGGGACAGGGATCGTACAGATACGCAGTATTTT. It codes for CSVDESRDRDRTDTQYF.

This rearrangement joins TRBV29-1 to TRBJ1-3; D is possibly TRBD1 (6 bases). The V end was cut by 4 bases, the J end by 1 base, with 11 bases between. In germline, CDR1 is SQVTM, CDR2 ANQGSEA. The CDR3 is 14 amino acids. This CDR3 reads CSVGGGFSGNTIYF. DNA of the CDR3: TGCAGCGTTGGAGGGGGGTTTTCTGGAAACACCATATATTTT.

The rearrangement joins TRBV29-1 to TRBJ1-1; D possibly corresponds to TRBD1 (5 bases). Germline V gene sequence: CDR1 SQVTM, CDR2 ANQGSEA. V was trimmed by 6 bases and J by 4 bases, leaving 15 bases between them. The CDR3 has 13 residues. CDR3 in amino acids: CSVPGPTPTEAFF. CDR3 nucleotide sequence: TGCAGCGTGCCGGGACCTACCCCCACTGAAGCTTTCTTT.

V and J are TRBV29-1 and TRBJ2-4; TRBD2 aligns across 9 bases. The DNA end is more similar to TRBJ2-5, so the J call may be wrong. This CDR3 is 13 amino acids long. CDR1 and CDR2 (germline): SQVTM, ANQGSEA. In nucleotides, the CDR3 is TGCAGCGTGCGACTAGCGGACCAAGAGACCCAGTACTTC. Amino acid sequence: CSVRLADQETQYF.

This clonotype was seen only a few times. This rearrangement joins TRBV7-9 to TRBJ2-5, with 7 bases matching TRBD1. Germline-derived CDR1 and CDR2 are SEHNR and FQNEAQ (reference sequence). The junction had 3 bases not matched to a gene; V was cut back by 4 bases and J by 4 bases. The CDR3 covers 13 residues. The CDR3 here is CASSWDSRETQYF. CDR3 in DNA: TGTGCCAGCAGCTGGGACAGCCGAGAGACCCAGTACTTC.

The rearrangement uses TRBV7-8 and TRBJ1-4; D uncertain. Trimming removed 2 bases at V and 4 bases at J, with 8 bases between. The CDR3 totals 14 residues. Germline V gives CDR1 SGHVS, CDR2 FQNEAQ. This CDR3 is CASSLSQLNEKLFF. CDR3 DNA sequence: TGTGCCAGCAGCTTATCACAGCTTAATGAAAAACTGTTTTTT.

This clonotype showed up just a few times. V gene TRBV20-1 combines with J gene TRBJ2-7; 10 bases agree with TRBD2. The CDR3 is made up of 13 amino acids. Trimming cost V 6 bases and J 4 bases; bases outside gene matches: 6. The germline CDR1 and CDR2 sequences are DFQATT and SNEGSKA (reference sequence). In nucleotides, the CDR3 is TGCAGTGCGCATGCTAGCGGGAGTTACGAGCAGTACTTC. This translates into CSAHASGSYEQYF.

V gene TRBV5-5 combines with J gene TRBJ2-7; no clear D gene. V lost 5 bases and J lost 2, with 17 bases in between. Germline assignment: CDR1 SGHKS and CDR2 YYEKEE (reference sequence). CDR3 length equals 15 residues. CDR3 bases: TGTGCCAGCAGTTTAGACACCACCCACCCCTACGAGCAGTACTTC. Its protein product is CASSLDTTHPYEQYF.

This chain joins TRBV20-1 and TRBJ2-2; 8 bases map to TRBD2. Germline CDR1 reads DFQATT; CDR2 reads SNEGSKA (reference sequence). This CDR3 is 13 amino acids long. The ends lost 3 bases at V and 5 bases at J; junction bases unmatched: 2. CDR3 in amino acids: CSASGGGTGELFF. The CDR3 nucleotides are TGCAGTGCTAGCGGGGGGGGAACCGGGGAGCTGTTTTTT.

This clonotype came up once. The chain carries TRBV7-2 and TRBJ1-5, with D perhaps TRBD1 (6 bases). This CDR3 has 15 amino acids. V lost 5 bases and J 3 bases, leaving 14 bases between the germline ends. From germline, CDR1 is SGHTA and CDR2 FQGNSA. The DNA of the CDR3 is TGTGCCAGCAGCCTCAGGGGCCTTGCCAATCAGCCCCAGCATTTT. The encoded protein is CASSLRGLANQPQHF. Full variable domain (missing parts from reference TRBV7-2 and TRBJ1-5): GAGVSQSPSNKVTEKGKDVELRCDPISGHTALYWYRQSLGQGLEFLIYFQGNSAPDKSGLPSDRFSAERTGGSVSTLTIQRTQQEDSAVYLCASSLRGLANQPQHFGDGTRLSIL.

The rearrangement links TRBV20-1 to TRBJ2-3, with TRBD1 matching over 8 bases. Germline loops: CDR1 DFQATT, CDR2 SNEGSKA (reference sequence). After removal of 5 bases from V and 2 bases from J, the junction contained 18 bases not matched to a gene. This CDR3 has 18 residues. The CDR3 sequence: CSASWAEAGQVATDTQYF. The CDR3 DNA reads as TGCAGTGCTTCCTGGGCCGAGGCGGGACAGGTTGCCACAGATACGCAGTATTTT.

The V call is TRBV6-6, the J call TRBJ2-7; 9 nucleotides agree with TRBD1. CDR1 MNHNY and CDR2 SVGAGI come from the germline V gene (reference sequence). With V trimmed by 4 bases and J by 6 bases, 13 bases remained unmatched. The CDR3 contains 16 residues. The CDR3 bases are TGTGCCAGCAGTTCCTTTACAGAGGGACAGGGCCCCGAGCAGTACTTC. Its translation is CASSSFTEGQGPEQYF.

V and J are TRBV4-1 and TRBJ2-7; maybe TRBD1 (6 bases). The CDR3 loop spans 15 amino acids. V was cut by 4 bases and J by 3 bases, with 16 bases left in between. The germline V gene encodes CDR1 MGHRA and CDR2 YSYEKL. The CDR3 DNA reads TGCGCCAGCAGCCCGCAGGGCCAGGGGCTCTACGAGCAGTACTTC. This encodes CASSPQGQGLYEQYF.

V and J are TRBV4-1 and TRBJ2-1; D may be TRBD2 (5 bases). Germline CDR1 MGHRA, CDR2 YSYEKL. Trimming took 3 bases from V and 14 from J, leaving 23 bases between them. This CDR3 has 15 residues. This CDR3 is CASSHQTGEIDREFF. CDR3 DNA sequence: TGCGCCAGCAGCCATCAAACCGGGGAGATCGATCGTGAGTTCTTC.

The gene calls are TRBV12-3 or TRBV12-4 and TRBJ1-6; D uncertain. V was clipped by 6 bases and J by 8 bases, with 11 bases between them. The CDR3 runs 13 residues. CDR3 region: CASSLTGDSPLHF. The DNA for the CDR3 is TGTGCCAGCAGCCTAACGGGAGATTCACCCCTCCACTTT.

The chain joins TRBV25-1 to TRBJ1-2; TRBD1 matches 8 bases. Trimming took 6 bases from V and 4 from J; bases not matched to a gene: 4. CDR1 is MGHDK and CDR2 is SYGVNS in the germline V gene. This CDR3 has 13 residues. The CDR3: CASRPQGAYGYTF. CDR3 nucleotide sequence: TGTGCCAGCAGGCCGCAGGGGGCCTATGGCTACACCTTC.

The chain joins TRBV4-1 to TRBJ2-7; 9 bases are a match to TRBD1. The CDR3 length is 17 residues. V was clipped by 3 bases and J by 5 bases; unmatched bases: 14. CDR1 is MGHRA, CDR2 YSYEKL, per germline. Here the CDR3 reads CASSQFISVGQGDEQYF. CDR3 bases: TGCGCCAGCAGCCAGTTTATCTCGGTGGGACAGGGCGACGAGCAGTACTTC.